The TCR beta chain described here comes from a study of OX40 agonist ivuxolimab in advanced cancers. Generated by immunoSEQ multiplex PCR, the TCRdb table keeps only in-frame clones and is missing some. The sample lists around 81,000 clones; approximately 90% were seen once. V shed 5 bases and J 2 bases; nucleotides not matched to a gene: 6. Germline V gene data show CDR1 as LNHDA and CDR2 as SQIVND (reference sequence). This CDR3 is 15 amino acids long. To note about this clone: The antigen is undetermined.

Study-wide results and caveats: Both blood CD4+ and CD8+ T cells showed clonal growth by week 6 at 0.1 to 3.0 mg/kg.

V is TRBV19 and J is TRBJ2-3; 8 positions agree with TRBD2. The source material was CD4+ or CD8+ T cells sorted from blood, sampled in a trial of the OX40 agonist ivuxolimab. The clonotype was recovered from an adult with an advanced solid tumor such as melanoma, head and neck, liver or kidney cancer. CDR3 coding DNA: TGTGCCAGTAGTCCCGGGCGGGGGGTCACAGATACGCAGTATTTT. This encodes CASSPGRGVTDTQYF.